The 16 T cell receptor beta chains below all came from one sample that was sequenced in a study of control samples from healthy donors and cancer patients. Method: immunoSEQ multiplex PCR; TCRdb's copy keeps in-frame clones and lacks some. Among around 93,000 clones listed, around 88% were seen once. The sample taken for sequencing was blood. These receptors were taken from a man younger than 45 in good health.

This chain uses TRBV27 with TRBJ2-7, with a tentative D call TRBD1 (6 bases). Germline-derived CDR1 and CDR2 are MNHEY and SMNVEV (reference sequence). Trimming pared 4 bases from V and 0 bases from J, leaving 10 bases between. This CDR3 is 14 amino acids long. The CDR3: CASSSQGISYEQYF. The CDR3 coding sequence is TGTGCCAGCAGTTCTCAGGGGATCTCCTACGAGCAGTACTTC.

The rearrangement links TRBV28 to TRBJ2-7, with D unclear. Germline-derived CDR1 and CDR2 are MDHEN and SYDVKM. This CDR3 comprises 15 residues. The ends were cut back, 5 bases at V and 7 bases at J, with 21 bases in the middle. CDR3 bases: TGTGCCAGCAGTATAAGCCGTGCACTTATATTAGAGCAGTACTTC. Encoded protein: CASSISRALILEQYF.

The V and J genes are TRBV6-5 and TRBJ1-2, with a weak D call TRBD1 (6 bases). V lost 6 bases, J lost 8 bases, and 16 bases lay in between. The CDR3 loop spans 13 amino acids. Germline assignment: CDR1 MNHEY and CDR2 SVGAGI. The CDR3 spells CASSFRGGRGYTF. In DNA form, the CDR3 reads TGTGCCAGCAGCTTCAGGGGCGGGAGGGGCTACACCTTC.

V usage is TRBV11-2 and J usage is TRBJ2-1; D unresolved. Germline V gives CDR1 SGHAT, CDR2 FQNNGV. V was clipped by 3 bases and J by 0 bases, with 12 bases between them. The CDR3 consists of 16 residues. This chain's CDR3 is CASSLTTSDSYNEQFF. CDR3 nucleotides: TGTGCCAGCAGCTTGACGACGTCCGACTCCTACAATGAGCAGTTCTTC.

The V gene is TRBV5-1, the J gene TRBJ2-1, with 9 positions matching TRBD2. V trimming: 0 bases; J trimming: 5 bases; junction bases outside the gene matches: 9. The CDR3 length is 17 residues. Germline loops: CDR1 SGHRS, CDR2 YFSETQ. The CDR3 bases are TGCGCCAGCAGCTTGGCAGTGTCTAGCGGGATGAACAATGAGCAGTTCTTC. Translation gives CASSLAVSSGMNNEQFF.

The rearrangement uses TRBV14 and TRBJ1-1, with D unclear. This CDR3 contains 14 residues. Trimming stripped 7 bases from V and 0 bases from J, with 12 bases between. Germline CDR1 SGHDN, CDR2 FVKESK. In DNA, the CDR3 is TGTGCCAGCATTCCGGGGAACATGAACACTGAAGCTTTCTTT. This encodes CASIPGNMNTEAFF.

This clone was seen just once. This chain connects TRBV6-5 to TRBJ2-1, with D tentatively TRBD1 or TRBD2 (5 bases each). Trimming cost V 2 bases and J 3 bases, with 14 bases left between them. Germline values: CDR1 MNHEY, CDR2 SVGAGI. This CDR3 has 16 residues. The chain's CDR3 is CASSYASGHNYNEQFF. CDR3 nucleotides: TGTGCCAGCAGTTACGCAAGCGGACATAACTACAATGAGCAGTTCTTC.

The CDR3 nucleotides read TGTGCCAGCAGTTTATCGGGGGGGGATGAGCAGTTCTTC. Amino acids: CASSLSGGDEQFF. The gene calls are TRBV27 and TRBJ2-1, with TRBD2 matching over 7 bases. V dropped 0 bases and J dropped 8; count of bases not matched to a gene: 1. Germline CDR1 MNHEY, CDR2 SMNVEV (reference sequence). The CDR3 runs 13 residues.

The chain recombines TRBV7-9 with TRBJ1-2; D is ambiguous. Trimming took off 4 bases at V and 3 bases at J, with 6 bases between the two ends. The germline V gene has CDR1 SEHNR and CDR2 FQNEAQ (reference sequence). This CDR3 spans 12 amino acids. CDR3 protein: CASSSRDYGYTF. DNA for the CDR3: TGTGCCAGCAGCTCAAGGGACTATGGCTACACCTTC. Variable domain in full (rest from reference TRBV7-9 and TRBJ1-2): DTGVSQNPRHKITKRGQNVTFRCDPISEHNRLYWYRQTLGQGPEFLTYFQNEAQLEKSRLLSDRFSAERPKGSFSTLEIQRTEQGDSAMYLCASSSRDYGYTFGSGTRLTVV.

The rearrangement uses TRBV28 and TRBJ1-1; 7 bases agree with TRBD1. V lost 4 bases and J lost 1; bases outside the gene matches: 12. From germline, CDR1 is MDHEN and CDR2 SYDVKM. The CDR3 totals 17 residues. The CDR3 region is CASSSTDRAPENTEAFF. In DNA form, the CDR3 reads TGTGCCAGCAGTTCGACCGACAGGGCCCCCGAGAACACTGAAGCTTTCTTT.

This chain connects TRBV11-3 to TRBJ2-1; TRBD1 matches at 7 bases. V shed 1 base, J shed 10 bases, and the junction held 10 bases outside the gene matches. This CDR3 region has 15 residues. Per the germline V gene, CDR1 is SGHNT and CDR2 is YENEEA. For the CDR3, the DNA is TGTGCCAGCAGCTTAGGGTCGGGACAGTCATGGGAGCAGTTCTTC. This codes for CASSLGSGQSWEQFF.

The genes are TRBV4-2 and TRBJ2-3; D tentatively reads TRBD1 or TRBD2 (6 bases each). CDR1 and CDR2 (germline): LGHNA, YNFKEQ. CDR3 length: 17 residues. V was pared by 4 bases and J by 2 bases, with 19 bases between. The CDR3 DNA is TGTGCCAGCAGCCCGGCCAACGGGGGCCCTCACACAGATACGCAGTATTTT. This sequence encodes CASSPANGGPHTDTQYF.

This chain links TRBV4-3 with TRBJ2-3; 7 nucleotides align to TRBD2. Germline loops: CDR1 LGHNA, CDR2 YSLEER. The V and J ends lost 1 base and 2 bases, in that order; junction bases with no gene match: 15. The CDR3 extends over 19 amino acids. CDR3 sequence: CASSQGSGRGSDITDTQYF. The CDR3 DNA follows: TGCGCCAGCAGCCAAGGGTCAGGGCGGGGGAGCGATATCACAGATACGCAGTATTTT.

V gene TRBV6-5 combines with J gene TRBJ1-1; 7 nucleotides agree with TRBD1. In germline, CDR1 is MNHEY, CDR2 SVGAGI. There are 13 residues in the CDR3. V gave up 10 bases and J gave up 4 bases; unmatched junction bases: 9. CDR3 region: CAIRRQGPTEAFF. The CDR3, as DNA: TGTGCCATACGAAGACAGGGTCCCACTGAAGCTTTCTTT.

The rearrangement links TRBV7-2 to TRBJ2-5; a possible D gene is TRBD2 (6 bases). Trimming removed 2 bases at V and 1 base at J, with 11 bases between. Germline V gene sequence: CDR1 SGHTA, CDR2 FQGNSA. The CDR3 totals 15 residues. In DNA form, the CDR3 reads TGTGCCAGCAGCTTATACTTAGCGGCCCAAGAGACCCAGTACTTC. Its translation: CASSLYLAAQETQYF.

This clone is a singleton in its sample. The chain uses TRBV29-1 and TRBJ2-7; TRBD2 matches 10 bases. Per the germline V gene, CDR1 is SQVTM and CDR2 is ANQGSEA. This CDR3 comprises 15 residues. V trimming: 5 bases; J trimming: 0 bases; junction bases outside the gene matches: 7. The CDR3 protein is CSVTVLAGYSYEQYF. The CDR3 coding sequence is TGCAGCGTTACTGTACTAGCGGGATACTCCTACGAGCAGTACTTC.